This T cell receptor (beta chain) was captured in a study of beta chain features in type 1 diabetes. The CDR3 extends over 13 amino acids. V shed 4 bases and J 5 bases; nucleotides not matched to a gene: 2. Germline CDR1 reads SGDLS; CDR2 reads YYNGEE. Sequencing targeted expressed TCRB transcripts, as all isolated RNA had been reverse transcribed. Sequencing used immunoSEQ multiplex PCR; TCRdb keeps in-frame clones, though not all of them. The sample has under 400,000 clones, roughly 21% seen once. Input material: naive CD4+ T cells from blood. The clonotype originates from a woman aged 18 to 35 in good health. V usage is TRBV9 and J usage is TRBJ2-3, with 9 bases fitting TRBD2. The CDR3 loop is CASSRSGGDTQYF. The CDR3 region has the DNA TGTGCCAGCAGCCGTAGCGGGGGAGATACGCAGTATTTT.